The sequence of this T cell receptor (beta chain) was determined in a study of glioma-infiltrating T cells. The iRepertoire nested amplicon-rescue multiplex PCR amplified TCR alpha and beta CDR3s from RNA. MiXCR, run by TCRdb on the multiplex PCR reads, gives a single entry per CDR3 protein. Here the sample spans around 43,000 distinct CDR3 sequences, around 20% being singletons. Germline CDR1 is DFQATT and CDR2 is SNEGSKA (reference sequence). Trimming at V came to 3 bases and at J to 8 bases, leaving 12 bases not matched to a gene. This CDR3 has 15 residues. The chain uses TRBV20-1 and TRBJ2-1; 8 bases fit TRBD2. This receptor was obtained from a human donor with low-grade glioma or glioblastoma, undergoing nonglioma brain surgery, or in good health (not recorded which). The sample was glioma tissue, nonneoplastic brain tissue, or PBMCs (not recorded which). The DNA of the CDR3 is TGCAGTGCTAGCGACTGGATCAGCGGGAGAGATGAGCAGTTCTTC. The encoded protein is CSASDWISGRDEQFF.